This is a list of T cell receptor beta chains from one sample in a study of cytotoxic CD8 clonotypes in ibrutinib-treated CLL. The protocol was immunoSEQ multiplex PCR, while the TCRdb copy is restricted to in-frame clones and leaves out a portion. Here the sample spans roughly 190,000 clones, 55% to 85% being singletons. The starting material was PBMCs, obtained after 24 months of ibrutinib treatment. Receptors originate from a human donor with chronic lymphocytic leukemia. Each CDR3 is given with its conserved first and last residue. The order of the fields is D gene, V gene, J gene, clone size, CDR3 length, CDR3 protein, CDR3 DNA. D genes are given only for firm matches. Clone size appears in some rows only: once, few, many, or a class for an expanded clone.

D gene: TRBD1
V gene: TRBV7-3
J gene: TRBJ2-7
clone size: -
CDR3 length: 14
CDR3 protein: CASSFRDRGYEQYF
CDR3 DNA: TGTGCCAGCAGCTTCCGGGACAGGGGCTACGAGCAGTACTTC

D gene: -
V gene: TRBV7-2
J gene: TRBJ1-2
clone size: -
CDR3 length: 12
CDR3 protein: CASSLRLYGYTF
CDR3 DNA: TGTGCCAGCAGCTTACGTCTCTATGGCTACACCTTC

D gene: -
V gene: TRBV6-6
J gene: TRBJ1-1
clone size: -
CDR3 length: 12
CDR3 protein: CASSYLNTEAFF
CDR3 DNA: TGTGCCAGCAGTTACTTGAACACTGAAGCTTTCTTT

D gene: TRBD1
V gene: TRBV6-5
J gene: TRBJ2-1
clone size: few
CDR3 length: 15
CDR3 protein: CASSLSSGTGVEQFF
CDR3 DNA: TGTGCCAGCAGTTTGTCCTCCGGGACAGGGGTTGAGCAGTTCTTC

D gene: -
V gene: TRBV28
J gene: TRBJ2-1
clone size: -
CDR3 length: 14
CDR3 protein: CASSFSWTPNEQFF
CDR3 DNA: TGTGCCAGCAGTTTTTCTTGGACTCCCAATGAGCAGTTCTTC

D gene: TRBD1
V gene: TRBV28
J gene: TRBJ1-2
clone size: -
CDR3 length: 15
CDR3 protein: CASSLLGRGSYGYTF
CDR3 DNA: TGTGCCAGCAGTTTATTAGGCAGGGGGAGCTATGGCTACACCTTC

D gene: -
V gene: TRBV7-2
J gene: TRBJ2-1
clone size: -
CDR3 length: 13
CDR3 protein: CASSANFYNEQFF
CDR3 DNA: TGTGCCAGCAGCGCGAACTTCTACAATGAGCAGTTCTTC

D gene: TRBD1
V gene: TRBV9
J gene: TRBJ2-5
clone size: -
CDR3 length: 15
CDR3 protein: CATSLTGQGQETQYF
CDR3 DNA: TGTGCCACCTCACTTACGGGACAGGGTCAAGAGACCCAGTACTTC

D gene: -
V gene: TRBV28
J gene: TRBJ2-5
clone size: few
CDR3 length: 14
CDR3 protein: CASSLGGSQETQYF
CDR3 DNA: TGTGCCAGCAGTTTAGGGGGCAGCCAAGAGACCCAGTACTTC

D gene: TRBD2
V gene: TRBV7-2
J gene: TRBJ2-3
clone size: -
CDR3 length: 16
CDR3 protein: CASSMTSGRHTDTQYF
CDR3 DNA: TGTGCCAGCAGCATGACTAGCGGGAGGCACACAGATACGCAGTATTTT

D gene: TRBD2
V gene: TRBV7-9
J gene: TRBJ2-1
clone size: -
CDR3 length: 14
CDR3 protein: CASSEREGSHEQFF
CDR3 DNA: TGTGCCAGCAGTGAGCGGGAGGGTTCCCATGAGCAGTTCTTC